The T cell receptor (beta chain) under discussion was sequenced for a study of Ad26.COV2.S vaccination and SARS-CoV-2 variants. Study overall: Enrollment placed the donor in the COV1001 Ad26.COV2.S trial arm. Intramuscularly, Ad26.COV2.S was given either once or twice, 56 days apart.

From germline, CDR1 is SQVTM and CDR2 ANQGSEA. The CDR3 totals 13 residues. Trimming pared 5 bases from V and 2 bases from J, leaving 10 bases between. TCRdb's copy holds only in-frame clones and misses some; the assay was immunoSEQ multiplex PCR. The table has some 390,000 clones, about 88% seen once. Treatment indicated: roughly 18 received Ad26.COV2.S at low or high dose, single or two shots; 5 received placebo; per-sample allocation not given. The samples were gathered on day 63 after the first injection of vaccine or placebo. A Boston adult aged 18-55 years was the donor. Expression of Wuhan-strain SARS-CoV-2 spike came from the Ad26 vector that formed the vaccine.

The V and J genes are TRBV29-1 and TRBJ2-4; no definite D call. The clonotype originates from a person aged 18 to 59 who received the Ad26.COV2.S COVID-19 vaccine or a placebo. Sequenced material: peripheral blood, taken in a trial of Ad26.COV2.S vaccine versus placebo. In nucleotides, the CDR3 is TGCAGCGTTTCCTCAAATACCAAAAACATTCAGTACTTC. As protein: CSVSSNTKNIQYF. Using reference TRBV29-1 and TRBJ2-4 for the parts outside the CDR3, the full variable domain is SAVISQKPSRDICQRGTSLTIQCQVDSQVTMMFWYRQQPGQSLTLIATANQGSEATYESGFVIDKFPISRPNLTFSTLTVSNMSPEDSSIYLCSVSSNTKNIQYFGAGTRLSVL.